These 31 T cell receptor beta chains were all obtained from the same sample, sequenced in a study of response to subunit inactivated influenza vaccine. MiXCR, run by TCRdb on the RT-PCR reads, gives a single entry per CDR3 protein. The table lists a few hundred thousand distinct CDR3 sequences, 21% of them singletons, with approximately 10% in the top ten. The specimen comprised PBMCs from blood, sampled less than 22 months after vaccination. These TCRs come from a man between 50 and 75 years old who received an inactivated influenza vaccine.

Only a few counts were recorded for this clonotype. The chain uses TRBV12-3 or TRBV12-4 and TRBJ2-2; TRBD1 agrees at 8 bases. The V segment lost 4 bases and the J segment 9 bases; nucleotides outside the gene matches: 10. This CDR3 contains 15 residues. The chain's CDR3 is CASSSRQGLGRELFF. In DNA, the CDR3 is TGTGCCAGCAGTTCCCGACAGGGGCTAGGAAGGGAGCTGTTTTTT.

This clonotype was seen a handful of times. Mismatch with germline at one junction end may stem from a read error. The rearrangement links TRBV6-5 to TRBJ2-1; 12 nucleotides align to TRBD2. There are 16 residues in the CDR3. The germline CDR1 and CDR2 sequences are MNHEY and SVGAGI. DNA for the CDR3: TGTGCCAGCAGTCACTCTAGCGGGAGGGTGGGCAATGAGCAGTTCTTC. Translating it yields CASSHSSGRVGNEQFF.

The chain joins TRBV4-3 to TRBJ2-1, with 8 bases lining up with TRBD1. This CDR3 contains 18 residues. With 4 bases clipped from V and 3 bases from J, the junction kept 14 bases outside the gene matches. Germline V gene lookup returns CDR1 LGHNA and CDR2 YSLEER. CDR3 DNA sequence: TGCGCCAGCAGCCCCTTGGGTCCCCTTACAGGGGGCTACAATGAGCAGTTCTTC. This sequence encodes CASSPLGPLTGGYNEQFF.

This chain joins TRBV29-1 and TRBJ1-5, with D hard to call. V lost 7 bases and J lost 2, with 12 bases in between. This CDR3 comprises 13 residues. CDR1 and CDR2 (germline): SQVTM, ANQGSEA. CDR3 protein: CSAGPGGNQPQHF. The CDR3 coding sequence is TGCAGCGCCGGACCTGGGGGCAATCAGCCCCAGCATTTT.

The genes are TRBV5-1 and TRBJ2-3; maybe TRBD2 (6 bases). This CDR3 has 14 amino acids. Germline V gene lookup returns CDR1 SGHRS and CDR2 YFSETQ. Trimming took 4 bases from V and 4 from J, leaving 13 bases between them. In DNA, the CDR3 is TGCGCCAGCAGCCCAAGACTAGTGGCAGATACGCAGTATTTT. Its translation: CASSPRLVADTQYF.

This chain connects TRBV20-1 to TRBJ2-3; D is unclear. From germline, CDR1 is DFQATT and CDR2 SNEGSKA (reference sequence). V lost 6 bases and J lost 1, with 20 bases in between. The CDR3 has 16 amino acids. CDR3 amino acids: CSAPPSDKWRTDTQYF. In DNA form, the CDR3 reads TGCAGTGCCCCGCCGAGCGATAAGTGGCGCACAGATACGCAGTATTTT.

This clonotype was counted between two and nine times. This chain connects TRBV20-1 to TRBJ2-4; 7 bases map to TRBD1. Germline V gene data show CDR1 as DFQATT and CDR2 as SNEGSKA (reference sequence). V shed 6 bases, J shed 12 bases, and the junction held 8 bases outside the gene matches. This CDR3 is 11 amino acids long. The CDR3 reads CSAPGGMDQYF. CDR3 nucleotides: TGCAGTGCCCCAGGGGGTATGGATCAGTACTTC.

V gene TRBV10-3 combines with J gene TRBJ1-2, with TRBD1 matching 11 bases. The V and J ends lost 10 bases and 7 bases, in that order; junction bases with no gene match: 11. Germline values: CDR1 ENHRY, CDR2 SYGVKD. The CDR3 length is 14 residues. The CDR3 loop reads CATTVPGTGGGYTF. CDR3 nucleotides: TGTGCCACTACTGTCCCAGGGACAGGGGGTGGCTACACCTTC.

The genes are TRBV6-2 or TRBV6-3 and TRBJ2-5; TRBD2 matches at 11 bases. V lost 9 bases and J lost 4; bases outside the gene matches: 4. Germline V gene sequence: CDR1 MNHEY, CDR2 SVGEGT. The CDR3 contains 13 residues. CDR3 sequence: CASSGGGTETQYF. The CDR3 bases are TGTGCCAGTAGCGGGGGGGGCACAGAGACCCAGTACTTC.

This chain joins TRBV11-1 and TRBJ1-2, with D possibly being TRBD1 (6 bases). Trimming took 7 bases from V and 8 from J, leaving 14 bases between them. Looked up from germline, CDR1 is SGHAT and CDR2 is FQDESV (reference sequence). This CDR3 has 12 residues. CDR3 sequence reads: CASTAGARGYTF. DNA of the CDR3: TGTGCCAGCACGGCGGGGGCGCGCGGCTACACCTTC.

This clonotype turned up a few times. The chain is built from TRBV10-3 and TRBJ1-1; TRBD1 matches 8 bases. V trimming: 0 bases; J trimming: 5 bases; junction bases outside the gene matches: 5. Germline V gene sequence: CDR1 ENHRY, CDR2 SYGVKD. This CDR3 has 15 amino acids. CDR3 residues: CAISESKQGATEAFF. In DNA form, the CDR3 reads TGTGCCATCAGTGAGTCGAAGCAGGGGGCAACTGAAGCTTTCTTT.

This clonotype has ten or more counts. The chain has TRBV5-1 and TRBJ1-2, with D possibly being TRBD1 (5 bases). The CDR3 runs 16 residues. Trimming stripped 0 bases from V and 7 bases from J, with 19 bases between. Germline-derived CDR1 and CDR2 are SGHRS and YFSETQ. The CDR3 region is CASSLDGGVSLFGYTF. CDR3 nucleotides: TGCGCCAGCAGCTTGGATGGAGGGGTCAGTCTCTTTGGCTACACCTTC.

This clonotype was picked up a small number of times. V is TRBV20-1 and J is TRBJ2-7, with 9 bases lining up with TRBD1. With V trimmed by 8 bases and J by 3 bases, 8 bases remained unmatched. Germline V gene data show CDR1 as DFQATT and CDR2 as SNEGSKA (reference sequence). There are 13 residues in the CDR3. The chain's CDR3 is CSSGGTGLYEQYF. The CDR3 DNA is TGCAGTTCCGGGGGGACAGGGCTCTACGAGCAGTACTTC.

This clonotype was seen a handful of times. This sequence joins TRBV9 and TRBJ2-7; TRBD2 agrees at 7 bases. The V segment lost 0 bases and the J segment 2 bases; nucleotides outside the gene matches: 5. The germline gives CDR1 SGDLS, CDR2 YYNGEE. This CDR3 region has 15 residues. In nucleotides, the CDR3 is TGTGCCAGCAGCGTAGGAGGCGGGAGCCCCTACGAGCAGTACTTC. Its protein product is CASSVGGGSPYEQYF.

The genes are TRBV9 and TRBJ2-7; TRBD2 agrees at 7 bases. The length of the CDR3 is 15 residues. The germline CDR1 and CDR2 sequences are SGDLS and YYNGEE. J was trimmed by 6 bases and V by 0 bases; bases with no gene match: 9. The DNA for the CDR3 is TGTGCCAGCAGCGTAGATCTAGCGGCCGCCAGCGAGCAGTACTTC. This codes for CASSVDLAAASEQYF.

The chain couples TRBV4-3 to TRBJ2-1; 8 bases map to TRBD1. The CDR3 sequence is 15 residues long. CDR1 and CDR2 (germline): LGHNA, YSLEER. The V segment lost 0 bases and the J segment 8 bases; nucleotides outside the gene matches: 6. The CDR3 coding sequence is TGCGCCAGCAGCCAAGAGGACAGGGCCGTCTATGAGCAGTTCTTC. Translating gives CASSQEDRAVYEQFF.

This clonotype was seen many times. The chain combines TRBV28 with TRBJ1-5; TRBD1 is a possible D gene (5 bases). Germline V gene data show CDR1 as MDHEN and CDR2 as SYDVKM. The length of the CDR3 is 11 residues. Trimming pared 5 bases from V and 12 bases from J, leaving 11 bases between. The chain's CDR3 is CASSTLDSQHF. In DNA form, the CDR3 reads TGTGCCAGCAGTACTCTAGACAGCCAGCATTTT.

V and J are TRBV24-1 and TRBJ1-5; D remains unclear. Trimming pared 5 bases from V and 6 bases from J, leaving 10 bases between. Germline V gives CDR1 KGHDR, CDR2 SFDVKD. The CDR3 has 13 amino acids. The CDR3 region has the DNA TGTGCCACCAGTGGACCCGAGGGTCAGCCCCAGCATTTT. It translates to CATSGPEGQPQHF.

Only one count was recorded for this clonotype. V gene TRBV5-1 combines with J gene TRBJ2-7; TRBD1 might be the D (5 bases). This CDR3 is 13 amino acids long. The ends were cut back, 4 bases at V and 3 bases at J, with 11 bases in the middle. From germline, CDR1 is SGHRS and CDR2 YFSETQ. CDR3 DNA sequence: TGCGCCAGCAGCCAACAGGCTTTCTACGAGCAGTACTTC. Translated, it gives CASSQQAFYEQYF.

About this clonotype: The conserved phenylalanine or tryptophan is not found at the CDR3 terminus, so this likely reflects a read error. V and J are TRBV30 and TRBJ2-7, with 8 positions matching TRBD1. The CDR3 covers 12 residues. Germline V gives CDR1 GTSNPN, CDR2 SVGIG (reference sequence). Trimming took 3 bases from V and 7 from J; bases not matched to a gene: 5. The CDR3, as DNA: TGTGCCTGGAGACGGACAGGGTATGAGCAGTACATC. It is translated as CAWRRTGYEQYI.

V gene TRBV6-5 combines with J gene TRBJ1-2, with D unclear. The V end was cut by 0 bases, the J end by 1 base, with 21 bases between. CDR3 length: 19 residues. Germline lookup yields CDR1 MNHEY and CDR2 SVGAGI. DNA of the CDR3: TGTGCCAGCAGTTACTCGATTTCGGGTCCCCGACTAATTAACTATGGCTACACCTTC. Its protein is CASSYSISGPRLINYGYTF.

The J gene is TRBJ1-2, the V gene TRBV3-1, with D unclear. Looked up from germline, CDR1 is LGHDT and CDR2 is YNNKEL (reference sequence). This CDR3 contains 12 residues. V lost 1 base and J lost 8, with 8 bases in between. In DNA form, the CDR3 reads TGTGCCAGCAGCCAAGTCACCGCAGGCTACACCTTC. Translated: CASSQVTAGYTF.

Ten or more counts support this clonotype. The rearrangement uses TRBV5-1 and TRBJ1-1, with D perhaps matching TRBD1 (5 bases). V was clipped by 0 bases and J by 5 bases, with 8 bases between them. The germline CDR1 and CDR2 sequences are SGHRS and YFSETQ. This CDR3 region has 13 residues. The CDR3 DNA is TGCGCCAGCAGCTTGGTGGCAGGGACTGAAGCTTTCTTT. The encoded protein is CASSLVAGTEAFF.

The CDR3 coding sequence is TGCAGTGCTAGAGGACCGGGCCACGGCACAGATACGCAGTATTTT. It yields the protein CSARGPGHGTDTQYF. V usage is TRBV20-1 and J usage is TRBJ2-3; D unclear. CDR1 DFQATT and CDR2 SNEGSKA come from the germline V gene (reference sequence). There are 15 residues in the CDR3. Trimming left V 1 base short and J 1 base short, with 12 bases between.

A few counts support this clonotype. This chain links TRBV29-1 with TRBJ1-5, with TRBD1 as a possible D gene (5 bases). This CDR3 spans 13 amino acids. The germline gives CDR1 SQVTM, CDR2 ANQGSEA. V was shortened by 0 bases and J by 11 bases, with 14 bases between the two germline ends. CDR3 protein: CSVEDSPGAAQHF. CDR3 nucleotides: TGCAGCGTTGAAGATTCGCCTGGGGCAGCCCAGCATTTT.

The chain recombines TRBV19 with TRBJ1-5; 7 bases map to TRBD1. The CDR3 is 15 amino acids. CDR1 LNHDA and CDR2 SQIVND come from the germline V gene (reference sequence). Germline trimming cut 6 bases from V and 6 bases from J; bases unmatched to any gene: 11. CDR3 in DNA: TGTGCCAGTAGCGAAACCTCAGGGGGAGCTCAGCCCCAGCATTTT. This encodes CASSETSGGAQPQHF.

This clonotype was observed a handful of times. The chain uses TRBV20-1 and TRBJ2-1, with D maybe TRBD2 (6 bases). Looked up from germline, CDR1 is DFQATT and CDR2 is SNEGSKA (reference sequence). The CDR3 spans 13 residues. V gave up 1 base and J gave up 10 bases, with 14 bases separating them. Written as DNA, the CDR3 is TGCAGTGCTAGAGTTCGCGGCGGAGGGGAGCAGTTCTTC. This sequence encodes CSARVRGGGEQFF.

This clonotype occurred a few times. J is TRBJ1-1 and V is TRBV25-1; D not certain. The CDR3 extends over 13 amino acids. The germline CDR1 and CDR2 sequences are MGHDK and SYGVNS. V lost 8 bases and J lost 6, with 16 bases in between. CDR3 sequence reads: CASPGSLVAEAFF. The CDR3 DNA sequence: TGTGCCAGCCCCGGTTCGTTGGTGGCTGAAGCTTTCTTT.

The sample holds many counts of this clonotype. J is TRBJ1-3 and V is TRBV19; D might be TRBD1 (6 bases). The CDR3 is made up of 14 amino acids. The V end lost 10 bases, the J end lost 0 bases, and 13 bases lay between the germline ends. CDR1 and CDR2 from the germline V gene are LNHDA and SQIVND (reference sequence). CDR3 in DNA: TGTGCCACGGACAGCCAACACTCTGGAAACACCATATATTTT. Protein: CATDSQHSGNTIYF.

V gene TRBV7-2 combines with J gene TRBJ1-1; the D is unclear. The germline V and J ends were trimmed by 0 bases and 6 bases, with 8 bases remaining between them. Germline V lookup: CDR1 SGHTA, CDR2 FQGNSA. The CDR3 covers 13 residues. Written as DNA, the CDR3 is TGTGCCAGCAGCTTAGCACGGCAGTCTGAAGCTTTCTTT. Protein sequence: CASSLARQSEAFF.

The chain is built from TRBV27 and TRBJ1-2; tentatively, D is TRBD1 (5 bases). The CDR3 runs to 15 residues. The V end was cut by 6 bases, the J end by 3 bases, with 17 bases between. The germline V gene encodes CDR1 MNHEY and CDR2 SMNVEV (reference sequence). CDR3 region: CASSGGRGTYYGYTF. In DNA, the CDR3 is TGTGCCAGCAGCGGAGGGAGGGGCACATACTATGGCTACACCTTC.